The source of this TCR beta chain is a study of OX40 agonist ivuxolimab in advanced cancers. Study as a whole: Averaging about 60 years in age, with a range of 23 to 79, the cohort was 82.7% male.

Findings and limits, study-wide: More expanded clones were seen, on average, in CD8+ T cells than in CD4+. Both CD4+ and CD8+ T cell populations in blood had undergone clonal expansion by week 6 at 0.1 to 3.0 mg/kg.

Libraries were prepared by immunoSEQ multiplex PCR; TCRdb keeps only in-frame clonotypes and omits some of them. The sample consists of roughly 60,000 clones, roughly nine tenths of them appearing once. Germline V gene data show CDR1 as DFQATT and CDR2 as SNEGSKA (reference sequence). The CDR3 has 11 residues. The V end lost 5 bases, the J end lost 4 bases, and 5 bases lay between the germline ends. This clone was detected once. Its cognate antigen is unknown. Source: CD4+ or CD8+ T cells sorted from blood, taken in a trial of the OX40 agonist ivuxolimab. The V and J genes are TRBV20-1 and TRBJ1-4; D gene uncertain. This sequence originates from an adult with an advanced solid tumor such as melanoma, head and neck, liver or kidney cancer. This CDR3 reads CSAHSNEKLFF. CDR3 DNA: TGCAGTGCTCATAGTAATGAAAAACTGTTTTTT.